Given below is one TCR beta chain in context. Its antigen has not been determined. Base-call qualities are not available, and no considerably larger clone is one nucleotide away. This sample is part of a study of blood T cell repertoires in COVID-19 (TCRdb year 2020). In terms of the full investigation: Samples from collaborators originated in the United States, Italy and Spain and spanned both the acute and convalescent phases of COVID-19. The prospective study material was composed of cDNA or gDNA derived from T cells, B-cell-depleted T cells, or PBMCs. Subjects who had been exposed to COVID-19, were actively infected with it, or had recovered from it provided the deeply sampled blood TCRbeta repertoires that made up the dataset. The repertoires were released in a freely available public database intended as a resource for research on the immune response to SARS-CoV-2. The samples were drawn from two sources: the first 160 participants of the ongoing ImmuneRACE study, and 950 to 1,500 subjects contributed by 6 global collaborators. Sample metadata almost always included a de-identified subject ID, COVID-19 status, age in years and sex. Where HLA class I and class II types were available, the types were taken from metadata supplied by the sample provider, not from assay-based typing. The investigation overall reported the following: How much clinical and demographic metadata was included differed by source and by participant, and the metadata was provided uncurated.

TCRbeta CDR3 regions were amplified from genomic DNA using the immunoSEQ Assay, a bias-controlled multiplex PCR. The published analysis was carried out like this. The number of nucleated cells in each sample was estimated by amplification of reference gene primers within the assay. To quantify the absolute abundance of each unique TCRbeta CDR3 rearrangement, sequence reads were collapsed and filtered. For each sample, productive Simpson clonality was calculated as the square root of Simpson's diversity index over productive rearrangements. TCRdb retrieved this table from immuneACCESS and kept in-frame rearrangements only. Not all clones are present; in checked studies, unresolved V genes account for under half, and no reason is known for the remainder. V and J calls and clone size follow that table, whereas D and trimming were derived from the DNA. The sample records hundreds of thousands of clones, 80% to 90% of which are singletons. 15% to 20% of the sample is in the top ten clones.

The collaborating institutions used their own protocols to collect whole blood in K2EDTA tubes. Collaborator samples were shipped for TCRbeta analysis as frozen whole blood, isolated PBMCs, or DNA extracted from either sample type. CDR1 and CDR2 (SNHLY, FYNNEI) derive from the germline V gene. V drops 3 bases and J drops 5 bases, leaving 19 bases in between. The CDR3, from cysteine to phenylalanine, totals 16 residues. This entry keeps only the CDR3 DNA: 48 bases, framed from base 1. Sequencing was performed on peripheral blood. The chain couples TRBV2 to TRBJ2-5; tentative D gene TRBD1, with 6 bases matching. This clonotype originated in a man between 25 and 39 years old with active or convalescent COVID-19. Here the CDR3 is given as CASSDPRGGVWETQYF. At the DNA level, the sequence is TGTGCCAGCAGTGATCCTCGAGGGGGAGTATGGGAGACCCAGTACTTC.